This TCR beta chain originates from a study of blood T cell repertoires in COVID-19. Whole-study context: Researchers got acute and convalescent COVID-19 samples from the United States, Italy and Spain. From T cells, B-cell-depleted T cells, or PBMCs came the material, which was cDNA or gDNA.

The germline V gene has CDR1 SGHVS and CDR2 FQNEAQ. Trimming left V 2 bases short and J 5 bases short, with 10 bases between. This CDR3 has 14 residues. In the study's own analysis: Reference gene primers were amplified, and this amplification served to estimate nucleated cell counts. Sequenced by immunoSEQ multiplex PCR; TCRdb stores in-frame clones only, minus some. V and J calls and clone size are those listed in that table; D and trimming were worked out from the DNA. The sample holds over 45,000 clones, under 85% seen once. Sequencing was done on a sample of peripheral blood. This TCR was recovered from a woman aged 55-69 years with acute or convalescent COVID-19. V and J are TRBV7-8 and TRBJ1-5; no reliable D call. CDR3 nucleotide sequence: TGTGCCAGCAGCTTATCCGACACTTATCAGCCCCAGCATTTT. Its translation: CASSLSDTYQPQHF.